Sequencing of this T cell receptor beta chain was carried out in a study of T-cell reconstitution after alpha-beta-depleted transplantation in children. This clonotype was detected a few times. The TCRbeta library was prepared with unique molecular identifiers. Via MiXCR, TCRdb re-called the PCR reads, giving one row per CDR3 protein. The data contain 640,000 or so distinct CDR3 sequences, approximately 16% of them singletons. V lost 0 bases, J lost 2 bases, and 15 bases stayed unmatched. The V gene's germline CDR1 is MNHEY and CDR2 SVGAGI. This CDR3 spans 19 amino acids. The sequencing used PBMCs from the stem cell graft donor, collected from the stem cell graft. The TCR comes from a human donor who donated a stem cell graft to a child with acute myeloid leukemia. The genes are TRBV6-5 and TRBJ2-7, with 8 bases matching TRBD2. The CDR3 DNA sequence: TGTGCCAGCAGTTACTCGTATGAGGGGGGCGGGGGGCCTCCCTACGAGCAGTACGTC. Encoded protein: CASSYSYEGGGGPPYEQYV.